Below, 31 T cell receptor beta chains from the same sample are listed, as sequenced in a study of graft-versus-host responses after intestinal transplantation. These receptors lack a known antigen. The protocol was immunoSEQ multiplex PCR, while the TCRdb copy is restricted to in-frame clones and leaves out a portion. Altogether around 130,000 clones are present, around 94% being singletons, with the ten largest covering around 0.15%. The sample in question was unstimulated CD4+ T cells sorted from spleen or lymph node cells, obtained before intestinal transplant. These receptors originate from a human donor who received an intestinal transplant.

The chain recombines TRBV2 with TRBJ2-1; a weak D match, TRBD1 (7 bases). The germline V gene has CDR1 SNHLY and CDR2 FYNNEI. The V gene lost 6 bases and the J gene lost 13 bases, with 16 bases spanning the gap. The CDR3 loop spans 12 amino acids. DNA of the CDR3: TGTGCCAGCAGCCAGGGGGAGGACAAACAGTTCTTC. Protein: CASSQGEDKQFF.

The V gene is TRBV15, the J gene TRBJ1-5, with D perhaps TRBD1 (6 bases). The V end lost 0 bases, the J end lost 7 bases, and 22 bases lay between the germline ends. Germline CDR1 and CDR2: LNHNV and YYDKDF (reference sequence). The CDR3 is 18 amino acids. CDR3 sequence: CATSRERTDPWKKQPQHF. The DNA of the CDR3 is TGTGCCACCAGCAGAGAGAGGACAGATCCTTGGAAGAAGCAGCCCCAGCATTTT.

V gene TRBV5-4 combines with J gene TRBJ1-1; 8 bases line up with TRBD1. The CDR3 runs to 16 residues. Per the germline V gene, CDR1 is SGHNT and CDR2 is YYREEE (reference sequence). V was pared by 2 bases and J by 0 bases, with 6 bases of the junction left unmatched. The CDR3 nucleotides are TGTGCCAGCAGCTTCTCAGGGGGCAGGTTGAACACTGAAGCTTTCTTT. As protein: CASSFSGGRLNTEAFF. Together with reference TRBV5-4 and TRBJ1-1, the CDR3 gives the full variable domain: ETGVTQSPTHLIKTRGQQVTLRCSSQSGHNTVSWYQQALGQGPQFIFQYYREEENGRGNFPPRFSGLQFPNYSSELNVNALELDDSALYLCASSFSGGRLNTEAFFGQGTRLTVV.

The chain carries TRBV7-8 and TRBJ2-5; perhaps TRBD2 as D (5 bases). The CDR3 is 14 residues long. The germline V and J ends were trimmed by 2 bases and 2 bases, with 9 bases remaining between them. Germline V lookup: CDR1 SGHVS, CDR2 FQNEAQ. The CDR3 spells CASSLKEVQETQYF. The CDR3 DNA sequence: TGTGCCAGCAGCTTAAAGGAGGTACAAGAGACCCAGTACTTC.

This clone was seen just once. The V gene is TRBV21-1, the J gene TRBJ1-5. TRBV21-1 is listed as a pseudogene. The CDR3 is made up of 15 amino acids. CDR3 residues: CASSTRTTSAEPQHF. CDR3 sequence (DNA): TGTGCCAGCAGCACCCGGACGACAAGCGCCGAACCCCAGCATTTT.

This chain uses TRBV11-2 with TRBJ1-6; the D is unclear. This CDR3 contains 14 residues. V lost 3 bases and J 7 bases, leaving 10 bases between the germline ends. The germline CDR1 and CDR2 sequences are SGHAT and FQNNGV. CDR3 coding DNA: TGTGCCAGCAGCTTCAACCGAGGAAATTCACCCCTCCACTTT. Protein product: CASSFNRGNSPLHF.

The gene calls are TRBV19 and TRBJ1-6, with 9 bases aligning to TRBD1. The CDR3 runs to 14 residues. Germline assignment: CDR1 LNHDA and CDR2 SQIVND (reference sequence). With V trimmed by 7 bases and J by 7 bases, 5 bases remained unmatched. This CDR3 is CASTRDRANSPLHF. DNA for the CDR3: TGTGCCAGTACTCGGGACAGGGCAAATTCACCCCTCCACTTT.

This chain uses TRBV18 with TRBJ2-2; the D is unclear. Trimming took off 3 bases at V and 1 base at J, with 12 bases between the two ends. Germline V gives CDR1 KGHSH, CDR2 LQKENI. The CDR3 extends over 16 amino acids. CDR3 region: CASSPIVDMNTGELFF. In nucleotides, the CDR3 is TGTGCCAGCTCACCTATCGTGGATATGAACACCGGGGAGCTGTTTTTT.

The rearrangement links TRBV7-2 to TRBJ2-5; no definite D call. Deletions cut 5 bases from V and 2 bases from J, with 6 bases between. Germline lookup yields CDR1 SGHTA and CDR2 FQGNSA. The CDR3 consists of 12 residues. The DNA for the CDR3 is TGTGCCAGCAGCAAAGGTCAAGAGACCCAGTACTTC. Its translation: CASSKGQETQYF.

CDR3 sequence reads: CASRPGLAGLSTDTQYF. CDR3 coding DNA: TGCGCCAGCCGACCGGGACTAGCGGGCCTCAGCACAGATACGCAGTATTTT. The rearrangement links TRBV5-1 to TRBJ2-3; 12 nucleotides line up with TRBD2. V dropped 7 bases and J dropped 0; count of bases not matched to a gene: 9. From germline, CDR1 is SGHRS and CDR2 YFSETQ. This CDR3 region has 17 residues.

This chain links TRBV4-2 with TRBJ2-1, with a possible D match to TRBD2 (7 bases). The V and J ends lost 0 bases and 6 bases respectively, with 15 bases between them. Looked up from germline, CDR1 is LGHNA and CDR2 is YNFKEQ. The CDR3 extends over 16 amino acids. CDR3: CASSQEWWGGGNEQFF. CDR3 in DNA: TGTGCCAGCAGCCAAGAATGGTGGGGGGGCGGCAATGAGCAGTTCTTC.

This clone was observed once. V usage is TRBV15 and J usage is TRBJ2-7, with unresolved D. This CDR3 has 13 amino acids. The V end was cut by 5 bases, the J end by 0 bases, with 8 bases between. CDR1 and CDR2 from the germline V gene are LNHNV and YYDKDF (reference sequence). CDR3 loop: CATSRAASYEQYF. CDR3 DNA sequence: TGTGCCACCAGCCGGGCGGCCTCCTACGAGCAGTACTTC.

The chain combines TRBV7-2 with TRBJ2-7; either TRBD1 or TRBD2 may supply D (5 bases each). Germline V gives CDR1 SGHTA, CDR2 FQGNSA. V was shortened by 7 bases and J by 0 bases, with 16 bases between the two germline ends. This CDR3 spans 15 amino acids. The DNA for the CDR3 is TGTGCCAGCACCCTGGGACCTATTTTCTCCTACGAGCAGTACTTC. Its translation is CASTLGPIFSYEQYF.

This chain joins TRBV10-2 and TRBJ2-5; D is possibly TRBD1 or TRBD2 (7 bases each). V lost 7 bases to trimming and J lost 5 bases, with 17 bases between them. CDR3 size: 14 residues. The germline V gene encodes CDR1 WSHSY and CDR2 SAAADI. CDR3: CASTPGTAGETQYF. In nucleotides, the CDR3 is TGCGCCAGCACCCCTGGGACAGCGGGGGAGACCCAGTACTTC.

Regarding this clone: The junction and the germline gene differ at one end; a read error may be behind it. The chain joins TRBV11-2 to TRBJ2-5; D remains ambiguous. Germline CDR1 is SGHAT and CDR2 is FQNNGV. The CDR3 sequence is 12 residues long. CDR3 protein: CASSLEQETQYF. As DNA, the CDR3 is TGTGCCAGCAGCCTAGAACAAGAGACCCAGTACTTC.

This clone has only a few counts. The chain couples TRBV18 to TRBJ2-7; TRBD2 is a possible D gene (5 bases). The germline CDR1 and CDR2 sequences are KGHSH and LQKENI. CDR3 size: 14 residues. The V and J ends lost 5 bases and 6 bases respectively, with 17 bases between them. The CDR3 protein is CASSTDPGLSEQYF. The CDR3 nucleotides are TGTGCCAGCTCAACGGACCCAGGACTGAGCGAGCAGTACTTC. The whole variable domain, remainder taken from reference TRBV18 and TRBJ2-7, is NAGVMQNPRHLVRRRGQEARLRCSPMKGHSHVYWYRQLPEEGLKFMVYLQKENIIDESGMPKERFSAEFPKEGPSILRIQQVVRGDSAAYFCASSTDPGLSEQYFGPGTRLTVT.

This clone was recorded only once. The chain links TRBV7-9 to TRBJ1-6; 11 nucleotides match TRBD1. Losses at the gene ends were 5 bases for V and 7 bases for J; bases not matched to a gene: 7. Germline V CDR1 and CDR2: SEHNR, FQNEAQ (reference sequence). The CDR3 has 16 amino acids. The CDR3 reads CASSVHRDRGNSPLHF. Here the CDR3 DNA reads TGTGCCAGCAGCGTCCACAGGGACAGGGGGAATTCACCCCTCCACTTT.

The CDR3 reads CASSPGQGKVGNTEAFF. For the CDR3, the DNA is TGTGCCAGCTCACCAGGGCAGGGAAAGGTAGGGAACACTGAAGCTTTCTTT. The chain uses TRBV18 and TRBJ1-1, with D possibly TRBD1 on 5 matching bases. The CDR3 totals 17 residues. The germline gives CDR1 KGHSH, CDR2 LQKENI. Trimming stripped 2 bases from V and 1 base from J, with 17 bases between.

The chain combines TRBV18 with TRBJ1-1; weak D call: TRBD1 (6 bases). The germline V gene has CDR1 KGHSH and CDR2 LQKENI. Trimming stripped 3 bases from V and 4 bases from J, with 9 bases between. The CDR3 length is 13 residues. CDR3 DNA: TGTGCCAGCTCACCGGGGGGCCCCACTGAAGCTTTCTTT. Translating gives CASSPGGPTEAFF.

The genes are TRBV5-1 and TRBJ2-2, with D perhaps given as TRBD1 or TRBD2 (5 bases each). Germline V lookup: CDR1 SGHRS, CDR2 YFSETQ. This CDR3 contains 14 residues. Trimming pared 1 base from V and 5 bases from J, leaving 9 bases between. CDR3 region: CASSLWGGTGELFF. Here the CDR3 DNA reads TGCGCCAGCAGCTTGTGGGGCGGGACCGGGGAGCTGTTTTTT.

CDR3 nucleotide sequence: TGTGCCACCAGCAGTCCCTTTCAGCCCCAGCATTTT. It translates to CATSSPFQPQHF. The chain joins TRBV15 to TRBJ1-5; no clear D. The CDR3 covers 12 residues. Looked up from germline, CDR1 is LNHNV and CDR2 is YYDKDF (reference sequence). V was shortened by 3 bases and J by 6 bases, with 6 bases between the two germline ends. Supplemented by reference TRBV15 and TRBJ1-5, the full variable domain reads DAMVIQNPRYQVTQFGKPVTLSCSQTLNHNVMYWYQQKSSQAPKLLFHYYDKDFNNEADTPDNFQSRRPNTSFCFLDIRSPGLGDTAMYLCATSSPFQPQHFGDGTRLSIL.

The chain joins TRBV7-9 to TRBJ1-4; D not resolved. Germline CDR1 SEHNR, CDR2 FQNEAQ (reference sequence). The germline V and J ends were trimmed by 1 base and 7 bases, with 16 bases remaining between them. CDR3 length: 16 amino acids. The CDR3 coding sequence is TGTGCCAGCAGCTTAGGAGGTTGGGCAATGGGTGAAAAACTGTTTTTT. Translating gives CASSLGGWAMGEKLFF.

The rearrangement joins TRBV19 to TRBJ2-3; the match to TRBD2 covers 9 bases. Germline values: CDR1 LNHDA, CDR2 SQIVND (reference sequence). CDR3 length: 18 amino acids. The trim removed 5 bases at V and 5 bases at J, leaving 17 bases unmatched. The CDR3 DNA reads TGTGCCAGTAGTTTTAGCGGGGGCAGCTCCCGCAGTCTAGATACGCAGTATTTT. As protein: CASSFSGGSSRSLDTQYF.

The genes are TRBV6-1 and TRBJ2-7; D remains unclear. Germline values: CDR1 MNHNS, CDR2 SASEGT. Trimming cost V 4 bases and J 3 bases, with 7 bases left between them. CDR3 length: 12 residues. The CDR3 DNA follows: TGTGCCAGCAGTGCAGCTCTCTACGAGCAGTACTTC. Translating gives CASSAALYEQYF.

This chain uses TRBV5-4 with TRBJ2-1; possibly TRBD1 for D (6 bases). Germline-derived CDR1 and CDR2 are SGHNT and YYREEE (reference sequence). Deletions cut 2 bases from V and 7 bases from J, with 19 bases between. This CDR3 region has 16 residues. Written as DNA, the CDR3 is TGTGCCAGCAGCTTTCCGGGACATCTCAAGGGGAATGAGCAGTTCTTC. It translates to CASSFPGHLKGNEQFF.

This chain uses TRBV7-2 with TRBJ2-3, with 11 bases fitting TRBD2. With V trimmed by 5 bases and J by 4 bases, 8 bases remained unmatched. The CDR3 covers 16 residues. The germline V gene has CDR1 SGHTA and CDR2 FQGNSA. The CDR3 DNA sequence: TGTGCCAGCAGCCCGATAGCGGGGGGGCGAGCAGATACGCAGTATTTT. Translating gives CASSPIAGGRADTQYF.

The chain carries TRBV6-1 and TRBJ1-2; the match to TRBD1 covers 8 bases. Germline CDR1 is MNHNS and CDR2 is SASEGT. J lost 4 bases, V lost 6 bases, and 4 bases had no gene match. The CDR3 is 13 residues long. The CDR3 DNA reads TGTGCCAGCAGCCTGGACAGGGTCTATGGCTACACCTTC. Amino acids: CASSLDRVYGYTF.

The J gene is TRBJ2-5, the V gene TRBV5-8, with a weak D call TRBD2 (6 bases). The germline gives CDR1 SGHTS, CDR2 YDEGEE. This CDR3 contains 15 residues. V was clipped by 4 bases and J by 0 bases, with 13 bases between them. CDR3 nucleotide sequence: TGTGCCAGCAGCACGCCGCCGGGGGACCAAGAGACCCAGTACTTC. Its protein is CASSTPPGDQETQYF.

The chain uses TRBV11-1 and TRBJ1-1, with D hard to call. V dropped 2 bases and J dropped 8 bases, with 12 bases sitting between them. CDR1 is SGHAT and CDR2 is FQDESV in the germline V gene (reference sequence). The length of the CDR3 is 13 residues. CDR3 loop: CASSLSTESEAFF. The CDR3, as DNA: TGTGCCAGCAGCTTAAGCACCGAATCCGAAGCTTTCTTT.

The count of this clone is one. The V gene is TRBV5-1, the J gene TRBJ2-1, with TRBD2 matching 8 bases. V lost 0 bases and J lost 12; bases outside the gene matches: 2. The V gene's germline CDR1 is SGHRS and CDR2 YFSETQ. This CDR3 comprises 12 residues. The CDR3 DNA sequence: TGCGCCAGCAGCTTGGGCCGGGGGGGGCAGTTCTTC. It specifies CASSLGRGGQFF.

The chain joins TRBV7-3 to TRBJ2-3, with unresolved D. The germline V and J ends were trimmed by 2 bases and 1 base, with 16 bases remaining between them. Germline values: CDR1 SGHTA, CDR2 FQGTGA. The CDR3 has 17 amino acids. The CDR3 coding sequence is TGTGCCAGCAGCTTACGGCCCGCTGGATCCGGCACAGATACGCAGTATTTT. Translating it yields CASSLRPAGSGTDTQYF.